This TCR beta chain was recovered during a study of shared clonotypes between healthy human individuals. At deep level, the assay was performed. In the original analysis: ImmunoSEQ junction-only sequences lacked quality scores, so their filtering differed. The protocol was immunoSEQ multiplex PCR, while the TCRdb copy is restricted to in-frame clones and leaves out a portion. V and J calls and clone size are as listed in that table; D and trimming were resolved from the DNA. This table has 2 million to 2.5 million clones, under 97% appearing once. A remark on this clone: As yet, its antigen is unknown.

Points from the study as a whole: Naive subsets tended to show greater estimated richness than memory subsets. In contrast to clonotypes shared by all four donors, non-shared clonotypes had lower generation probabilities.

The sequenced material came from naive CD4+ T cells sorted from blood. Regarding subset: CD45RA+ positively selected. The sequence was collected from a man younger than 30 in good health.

CDR3 bases: TGTGCCAGCACAAAGGGGACTAGCGGAGGGGACACCGGGGAGCTGTTTTTT. Its protein product is CASTKGTSGGDTGELFF. J is TRBJ2-2 and V is TRBV7-9; TRBD2 matches 11 bases. J gave up 3 bases and V 7 bases, and 10 bases lay outside the gene matches. This CDR3 is built from 17 residues. The V gene's germline CDR1 is SEHNR and CDR2 FQNEAQ (reference sequence). Drawing the rest from reference TRBV7-9 and TRBJ2-2, the complete variable domain is DTGVSQNPRHKITKRGQNVTFRCDPISEHNRLYWYRQTLGQGPEFLTYFQNEAQLEKSRLLSDRFSAERPKGSFSTLEIQRTEQGDSAMYLCASTKGTSGGDTGELFFGEGSRLTVL.